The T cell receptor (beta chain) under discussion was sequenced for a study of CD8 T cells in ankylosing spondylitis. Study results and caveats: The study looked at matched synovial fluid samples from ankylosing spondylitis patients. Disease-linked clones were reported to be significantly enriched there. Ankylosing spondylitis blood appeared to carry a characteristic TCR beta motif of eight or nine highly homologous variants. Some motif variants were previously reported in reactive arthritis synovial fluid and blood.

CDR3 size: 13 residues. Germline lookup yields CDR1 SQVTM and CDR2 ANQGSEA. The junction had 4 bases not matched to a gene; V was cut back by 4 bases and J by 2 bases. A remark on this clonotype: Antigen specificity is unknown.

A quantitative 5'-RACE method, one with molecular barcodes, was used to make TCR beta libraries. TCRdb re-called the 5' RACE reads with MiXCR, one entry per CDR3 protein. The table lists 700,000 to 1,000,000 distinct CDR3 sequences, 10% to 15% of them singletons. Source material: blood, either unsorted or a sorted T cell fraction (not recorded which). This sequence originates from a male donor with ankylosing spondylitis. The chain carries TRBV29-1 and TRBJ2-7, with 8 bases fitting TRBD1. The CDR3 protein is CSVADREAYEQYF. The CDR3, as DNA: TGCAGCGTTGCGGACAGGGAGGCCTACGAGCAGTACTTC.